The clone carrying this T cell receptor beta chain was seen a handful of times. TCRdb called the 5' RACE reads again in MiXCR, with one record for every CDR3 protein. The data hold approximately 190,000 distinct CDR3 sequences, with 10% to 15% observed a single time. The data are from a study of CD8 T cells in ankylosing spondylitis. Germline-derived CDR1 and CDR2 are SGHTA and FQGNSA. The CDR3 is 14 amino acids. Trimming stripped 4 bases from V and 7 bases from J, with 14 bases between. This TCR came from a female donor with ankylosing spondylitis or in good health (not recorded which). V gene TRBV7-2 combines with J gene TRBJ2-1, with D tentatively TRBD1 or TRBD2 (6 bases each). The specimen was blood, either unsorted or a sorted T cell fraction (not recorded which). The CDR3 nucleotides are TGTGCCAGCAGCTCAGGGGCGGGGCGAAATGAGCAGTTCTTC. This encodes CASSSGAGRNEQFF.